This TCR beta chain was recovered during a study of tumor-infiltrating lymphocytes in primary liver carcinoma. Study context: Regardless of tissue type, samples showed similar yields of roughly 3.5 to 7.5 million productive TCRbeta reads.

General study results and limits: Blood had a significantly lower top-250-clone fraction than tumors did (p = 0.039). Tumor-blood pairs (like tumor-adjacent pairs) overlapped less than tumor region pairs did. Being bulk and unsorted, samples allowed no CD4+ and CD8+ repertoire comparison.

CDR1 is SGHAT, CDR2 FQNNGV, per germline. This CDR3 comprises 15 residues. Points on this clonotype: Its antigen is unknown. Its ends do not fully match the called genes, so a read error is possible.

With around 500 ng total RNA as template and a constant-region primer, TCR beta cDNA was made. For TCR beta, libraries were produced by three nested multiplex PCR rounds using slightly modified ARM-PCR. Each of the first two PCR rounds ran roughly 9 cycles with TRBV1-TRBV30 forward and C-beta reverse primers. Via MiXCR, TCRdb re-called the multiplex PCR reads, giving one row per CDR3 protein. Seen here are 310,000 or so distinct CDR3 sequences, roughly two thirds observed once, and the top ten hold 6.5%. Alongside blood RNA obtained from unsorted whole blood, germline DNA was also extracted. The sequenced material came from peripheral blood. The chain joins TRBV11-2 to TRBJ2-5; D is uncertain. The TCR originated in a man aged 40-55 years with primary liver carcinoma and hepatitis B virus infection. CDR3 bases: TGTGCCAGCAGCATAGAGTGGCAGCCACAAGAGACCCAGCACTTC. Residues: CASSIEWQPQETQHF.